The clone carrying this T cell receptor (beta chain) was seen once. Its antigen is as yet unknown. The CDR3 consists of 15 residues. CDR1 SGHNT and CDR2 YYREEE come from the germline V gene (reference sequence). The junction had 5 bases not matched to a gene; V was cut back by 4 bases and J by 2 bases. The table came from immunoSEQ multiplex PCR; TCRdb's copy has only in-frame clones and leaves some out. Among roughly 1.5 million clones listed, 95% to 99% were seen once. This record belongs to a study of shared clonotypes between healthy human individuals. Study details: Each donor's CD4 naive and CD4 memory cells filled three plates apiece, CD8 naive two, and CD8 memory one. Study-level findings and limits: Generation probabilities were higher for clonotypes shared across all four sorted-subset donors than for unshared ones. Roughly 5% of naive CD4 clonotypes were common to several donors.

The rearrangement uses TRBV5-4 and TRBJ2-2, with TRBD2 matching over 7 bases. The sequenced sample was naive CD4+ T cells sorted from blood. Subset in this sample: CD45RA+ positively selected. The TCR originated in a young man in good health. CDR3 DNA: TGTGCCAGCAGCCCGGGCGGGGGAAACACCGGGGAGCTGTTTTTT. Translation: CASSPGGGNTGELFF.